This T cell receptor (beta chain) was retrieved from a study of control samples from healthy donors and cancer patients. J gave up 8 bases and V 3 bases, and 9 bases lay outside the gene matches. Germline V gene data show CDR1 as SGHRS and CDR2 as YFSETQ. The CDR3 has 14 amino acids. Assay used: immunoSEQ multiplex PCR; TCRdb lists only in-frame clones, some missing. The sample yields some 120,000 clones, about 88% seen once. This chain connects TRBV5-1 to TRBJ1-2; the match to TRBD1 covers 8 bases. This receptor was obtained from a man aged 45 to 65 in good health. The sequencing sample was made of blood. Here the CDR3 DNA reads TGCGCCAGCAGCTCCCCGGACAGGGTGGGCGGCTACACCTTC. Translation: CASSSPDRVGGYTF. Full variable domain (remainder filled in from reference TRBV5-1 and TRBJ1-2): KAGVTQTPRYLIKTRGQQVTLSCSPISGHRSVSWYQQTPGQGLQFLFEYFSETQRNKGNFPGRFSGRQFSNSRSEMNVSTLELGDSALYLCASSSPDRVGGYTFGSGTRLTVV.